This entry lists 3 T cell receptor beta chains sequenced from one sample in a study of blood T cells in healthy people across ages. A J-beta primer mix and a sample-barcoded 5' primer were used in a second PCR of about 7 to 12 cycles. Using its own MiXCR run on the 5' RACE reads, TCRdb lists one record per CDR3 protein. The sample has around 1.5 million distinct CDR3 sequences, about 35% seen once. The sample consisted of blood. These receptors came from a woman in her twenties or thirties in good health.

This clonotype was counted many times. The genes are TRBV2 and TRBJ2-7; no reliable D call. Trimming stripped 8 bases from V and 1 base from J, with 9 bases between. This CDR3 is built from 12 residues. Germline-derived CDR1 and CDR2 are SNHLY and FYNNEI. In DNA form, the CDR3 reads TGTGCCAGCTTAGGGTCATCCTACGAGCAGTACTTC. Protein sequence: CASLGSSYEQYF. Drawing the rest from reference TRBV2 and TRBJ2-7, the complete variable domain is EPEVTQTPSHQVTQMGQEVILRCVPISNHLYFYWYRQILGQKVEFLVSFYNNEISEKSEIFDDQFSVERPDGSNFTLKIRSTKLEDSAMYFCASLGSSYEQYFGPGTRLTVT.

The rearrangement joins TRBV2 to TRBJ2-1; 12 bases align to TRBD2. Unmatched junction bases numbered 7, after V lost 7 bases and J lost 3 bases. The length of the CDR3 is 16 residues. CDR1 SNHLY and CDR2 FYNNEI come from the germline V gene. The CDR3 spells CASTPTSGSLYNEQFF. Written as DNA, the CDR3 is TGTGCCAGCACTCCGACTAGCGGGAGTCTCTACAATGAGCAGTTCTTC.

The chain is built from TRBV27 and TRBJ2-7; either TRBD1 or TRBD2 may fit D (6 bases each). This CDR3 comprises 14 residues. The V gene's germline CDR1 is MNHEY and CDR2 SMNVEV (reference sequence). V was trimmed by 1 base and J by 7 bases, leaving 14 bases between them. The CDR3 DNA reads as TGTGCCAGCAGTTTATTGTACAGGGACTTTGAGCAGTACTTC. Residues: CASSLLYRDFEQYF.